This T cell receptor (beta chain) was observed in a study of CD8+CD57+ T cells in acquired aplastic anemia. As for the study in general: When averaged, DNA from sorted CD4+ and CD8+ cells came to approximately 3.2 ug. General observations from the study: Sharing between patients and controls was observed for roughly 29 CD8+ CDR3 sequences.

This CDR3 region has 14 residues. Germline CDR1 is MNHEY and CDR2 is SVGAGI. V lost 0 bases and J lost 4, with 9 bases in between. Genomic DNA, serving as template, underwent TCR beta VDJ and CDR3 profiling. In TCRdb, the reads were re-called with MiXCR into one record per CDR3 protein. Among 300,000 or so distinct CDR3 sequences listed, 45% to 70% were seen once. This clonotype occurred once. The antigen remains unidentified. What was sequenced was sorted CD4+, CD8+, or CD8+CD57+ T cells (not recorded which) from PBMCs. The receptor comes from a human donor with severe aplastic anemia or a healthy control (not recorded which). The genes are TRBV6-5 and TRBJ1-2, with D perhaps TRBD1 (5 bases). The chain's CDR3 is CASSYSGPSYGYTF. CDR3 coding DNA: TGTGCCAGCAGTTACTCGGGACCAAGCTATGGCTACACCTTC.